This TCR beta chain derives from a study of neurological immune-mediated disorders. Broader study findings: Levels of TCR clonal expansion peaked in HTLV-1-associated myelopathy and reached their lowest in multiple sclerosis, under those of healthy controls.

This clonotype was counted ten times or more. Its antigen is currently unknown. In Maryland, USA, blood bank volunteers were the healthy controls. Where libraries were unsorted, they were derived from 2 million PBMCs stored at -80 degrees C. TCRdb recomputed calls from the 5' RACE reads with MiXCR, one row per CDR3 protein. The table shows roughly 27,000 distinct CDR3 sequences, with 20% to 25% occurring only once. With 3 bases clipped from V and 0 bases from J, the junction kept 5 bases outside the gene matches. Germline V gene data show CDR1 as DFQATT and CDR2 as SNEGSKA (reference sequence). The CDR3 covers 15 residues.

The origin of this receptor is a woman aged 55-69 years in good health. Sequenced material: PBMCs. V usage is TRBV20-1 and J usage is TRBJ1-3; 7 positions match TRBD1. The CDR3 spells CSAREAGGSGNTIYF. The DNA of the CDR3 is TGCAGTGCTAGGGAGGCAGGGGGCTCTGGAAACACCATATATTTT.